This is a list of T cell receptor beta chains from one sample in a study of regulatory T cells in long-lasting Graves disease. One entry per CDR3 protein results from TCRdb running MiXCR on the multiplex PCR reads. Of about 560,000 distinct CDR3 sequences detected, about 16% appear once; the ten largest clones hold approximately 12%. These data are also associated with another study on T cells in Graves' hyperthyroidism and ophthalmopathy.

The sample in question was peripheral blood mononuclear cells (PBMCs), obtained at new diagnosis, from a patient treated with antithyroid drugs. The receptors stem from a man younger than 35 with Graves disease. Each CDR3 is given with its conserved first and last residue. D genes are given only for firm matches. Some rows mark clone size as missing; the rest say once, few, many or name a class of expanded clone.

J gene	clone size	D gene	V gene	CDR3 DNA	CDR3 protein
TRBJ1-2	few	TRBD1	TRBV11-2	TGTGCCAGCAGCCAAGAAGGTGGCGACAGGGCAGGCTACACCTTC	CASSQEGGDRAGYTF
TRBJ2-7	.	.	TRBV18	TGTGCCAGCTCACTGACCCGGGACTCGTACGAGCAGTACTTC	CASSLTRDSYEQYF
TRBJ1-1	many	.	TRBV12-3/TRBV12-4	TGTGCCAGCACCAATTATCGGAGAGACACTGAAGCTTTCTTT	CASTNYRRDTEAFF
TRBJ1-1	many	TRBD1	TRBV20-1	TGCAGTGCTAGAGAATGGGGACAGGGTGAAGCTTTCTTT	CSAREWGQGEAFF
TRBJ2-5	many	TRBD1	TRBV12-3/TRBV12-4	TGTGCCAGCAGTCGAAGGGACAGGGTAGGGGAGACCCAGTACTTC	CASSRRDRVGETQYF
TRBJ2-2	many	.	TRBV28	TGTGCCAGCAGTTTACATGGGGGGTTCGGAGCCGGGGAGCTGTTTTTT	CASSLHGGFGAGELFF
TRBJ2-1	many	TRBD2	TRBV3-1	TGTGCCAGCAGCCCCGGACTAGTTAATGAGCAGTTCTTC	CASSPGLVNEQFF
TRBJ1-2	many	TRBD1	TRBV12-3/TRBV12-4	TGTGCCAGCACCGCGGACAGGGCACACGGCTACACCTTC	CASTADRAHGYTF
TRBJ2-1	.	.	TRBV12-3/TRBV12-4	TGTGCCAGCAGTGTCCGGGACACATACAATGAGCAGTTCTTC	CASSVRDTYNEQFF
TRBJ2-1	.	TRBD2	TRBV6-5	TGTGCCAGCAGTTCCCTGGCGGGAGGGACGAATGAGCAGTTCTTC	CASSSLAGGTNEQFF
TRBJ1-2	few	.	TRBV29-1	TGCAGCGTGGCGGGGGTAGGCTATGGCTACACCTTC	CSVAGVGYGYTF
TRBJ1-2	.	.	TRBV25-1	TGTGCCAGCAGTGAAGATGGCTACACCTTC	CASSEDGYTF
TRBJ1-1	few	TRBD1	TRBV20-1	TGCAGTGCGCAAACAGGGGGCACTGAAGCTTTCTTT	CSAQTGGTEAFF
TRBJ2-1	few	.	TRBV6-2/TRBV6-3	TGTGCCAGCAGTTACTCCCTTCAGCTAGCACCCTACAATGAGCAGTTCTTC	CASSYSLQLAPYNEQFF
TRBJ1-4	.	.	TRBV7-9	TGTGCCAGCAGCTCAAGGACCGTACCTAATGAAAAACTGTTTTTT	CASSSRTVPNEKLFF
TRBJ2-7	.	.	TRBV18	TGTGCCAGCTCACCACCGGTGGGGATCTACGAGCAGTACTTC	CASSPPVGIYEQYF
TRBJ2-7	few	TRBD2	TRBV29-1	TGCAGCGTTGGATCTAGCGGGAGTTCCGAGCAGTACTTC	CSVGSSGSSEQYF
TRBJ1-5	many	.	TRBV2	TGTGCCAGCACCGCGGAGGGTAGCAATCAGCCCCAGCATTTT	CASTAEGSNQPQHF
TRBJ2-3	many	.	TRBV11-3	TGTGCCAGCAGCTTCGGCAGGGAGGCAGATACGCAGTATTTT	CASSFGREADTQYF
TRBJ2-3	many	.	TRBV12-3/TRBV12-4	TGTGCCAGCAGTCCCGGTGCCTCAACAGATACGCAGTATTTT	CASSPGASTDTQYF